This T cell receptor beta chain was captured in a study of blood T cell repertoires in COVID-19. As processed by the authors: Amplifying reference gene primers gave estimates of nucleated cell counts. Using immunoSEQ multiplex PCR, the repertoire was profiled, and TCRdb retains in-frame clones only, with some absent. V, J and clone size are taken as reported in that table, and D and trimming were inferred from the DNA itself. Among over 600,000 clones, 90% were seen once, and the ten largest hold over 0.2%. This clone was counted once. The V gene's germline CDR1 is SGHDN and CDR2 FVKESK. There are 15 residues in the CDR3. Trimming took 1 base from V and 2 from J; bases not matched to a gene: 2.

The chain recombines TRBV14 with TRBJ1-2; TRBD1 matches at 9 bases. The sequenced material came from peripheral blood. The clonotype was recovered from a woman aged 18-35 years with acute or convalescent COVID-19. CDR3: CASSQVGTGNYGYTF. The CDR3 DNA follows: TGTGCCAGCAGCCAAGTTGGGACAGGGAACTATGGCTACACCTTC.